This TCR beta chain was recorded in a study of OX40 agonist ivuxolimab in advanced cancers. At the level of the study: Three patients got partial responses; one had hepatocellular carcinoma and two had cutaneous melanoma. The study's findings and limits: The study found that CD8+ T cells averaged more expanded clones than CD4+.

TCRdb keeps only in-frame clones here, not all; method: immunoSEQ multiplex PCR. The repertoire holds about 86,000 clones, with under 95% as singletons. A remark on this clone: Antigen: not known.

This CDR3 contains 15 residues. Germline V CDR1 and CDR2: SEHNR, FQNEAQ (reference sequence). The V end lost 4 bases, the J end lost 1 base, and 13 bases lay between the germline ends. This sequence originates from an adult with an advanced solid tumor such as melanoma, head and neck, liver or kidney cancer. The sample here was CD4+ or CD8+ T cells sorted from blood, taken in a trial of the OX40 agonist ivuxolimab. The chain has TRBV7-9 and TRBJ1-1; a possible D gene is TRBD1 (5 bases). This chain's CDR3 is CASSSRGGGNTEAFF. The CDR3 bases are TGTGCCAGCAGCTCGCGAGGTGGGGGGAACACTGAAGCTTTCTTT.